This passage covers 23 T cell receptor beta chains from one sample sequenced in a study of blood T cell repertoires in COVID-19. TCRdb's copy holds only in-frame clones and misses some; the assay was immunoSEQ multiplex PCR. The data contain 380,000 or so clones, about 90% of them singletons. Sequenced material: PBMCs or T cells enriched from blood (not recorded which). The receptors were sampled from a man younger than 45 who had recovered from COVID-19.

In its sample, this clone was seen once. J is TRBJ2-1 and V is TRBV29-1; D is ambiguous. This CDR3 is 13 amino acids long. The V gene lost 3 bases and the J gene lost 8 bases, with 14 bases spanning the gap. Germline V gene sequence: CDR1 SQVTM, CDR2 ANQGSEA. CDR3 DNA sequence: TGCAGCGTTGATCGTACGGTTAACGATGAGCAGTTCTTC. Translation gives CSVDRTVNDEQFF.

This clone was seen just once. The chain joins TRBV12-3 or TRBV12-4 to TRBJ1-5; D possibly corresponds to TRBD1 (5 bases). The CDR3 length is 13 residues. V lost 4 bases and J 8 bases, leaving 12 bases between the germline ends. The CDR3 DNA follows: TGTGCCAGCAGTTCGGTTCTAGGGGAGCCCCAGCATTTT. Residues: CASSSVLGEPQHF.

The rearrangement uses TRBV11-2 and TRBJ1-2, with D perhaps matching TRBD1 (5 bases). Trimming stripped 5 bases from V and 8 bases from J, with 21 bases between. CDR1 is SGHAT, CDR2 FQNNGV, per germline. This CDR3 spans 15 amino acids. CDR3 loop: CASSPWQGSSGGYTF. The CDR3 nucleotides read TGTGCCAGCAGCCCATGGCAGGGAAGCAGTGGAGGCTACACCTTC.

This clone is a singleton in its sample. V and J are TRBV14 and TRBJ2-7; 11 bases are shared with TRBD1. This CDR3 spans 15 amino acids. Germline trimming cut 4 bases from V and 2 bases from J; bases unmatched to any gene: 4. Germline values: CDR1 SGHDN, CDR2 FVKESK. In nucleotides, the CDR3 is TGTGCCAGCAGCCCCGGACAGGGGGCGGCCTACGAGCAGTACTTC. Encoded protein: CASSPGQGAAYEQYF.

J is TRBJ2-1 and V is TRBV4-1; 7 bases are a match to TRBD1. The length of the CDR3 is 15 residues. Germline CDR1 is MGHRA and CDR2 is YSYEKL. V gave up 7 bases and J gave up 4 bases; unmatched junction bases: 10. The CDR3 region has the DNA TGCGCCAGCACCATTGCACCGGGACAGTACAATGAGCAGTTCTTC. Translation: CASTIAPGQYNEQFF.

CDR3 protein: CAWGDLNTIYF. CDR3 bases: TGTGCCTGGGGGGACTTGAACACCATATATTTT. The V call is TRBV30, the J call TRBJ1-3; TRBD1 might be the D (5 bases). CDR1 and CDR2 (germline): GTSNPN, SVGIG (reference sequence). Trimming took off 5 bases at V and 7 bases at J, with 9 bases between the two ends. The CDR3 has 11 residues.

V gene TRBV7-9 combines with J gene TRBJ2-7; TRBD1 might be the D (6 bases). The CDR3 contains 15 residues. V lost 1 base and J 5 bases, leaving 15 bases between the germline ends. In germline, CDR1 is SEHNR, CDR2 FQNEAQ (reference sequence). Written as DNA, the CDR3 is TGTGCCAGCAGCTTAGGTTTAGCAGGGGAGAACGAGCAGTACTTC. It codes for CASSLGLAGENEQYF.

This clone has just a few counts. The J gene is TRBJ1-4, the V gene TRBV9; D possibly corresponds to TRBD1 (5 bases). Between the trimmed V and J ends, which lost 0 bases and 5 bases, there was a span of 11 bases. Germline V gene data show CDR1 as SGDLS and CDR2 as YYNGEE. This CDR3 is built from 15 residues. CDR3 DNA: TGTGCCAGCAGCGTAGACGGGGGGTTGAATGAAAAACTGTTTTTT. Its protein is CASSVDGGLNEKLFF. Combining the CDR3 with reference TRBV9 and TRBJ1-4 gives the whole variable domain DSGVTQTPKHLITATGQRVTLRCSPRSGDLSVYWYQQSLDQGLQFLIQYYNGEERAKGNILERFSAQQFPDLHSELNLSSLELGDSALYFCASSVDGGLNEKLFFGSGTQLSVL.

This clone was detected only a few times. The rearrangement uses TRBV30 and TRBJ1-3; 7 positions agree with TRBD1. Trimming at V came to 0 bases and at J to 2 bases, leaving 10 bases not matched to a gene. Germline V gene sequence: CDR1 GTSNPN, CDR2 SVGIG (reference sequence). This CDR3 contains 17 residues. DNA of the CDR3: TGTGCCTGGAGTGTACGGGGACAGCCGGTTCCTGGAAACACCATATATTTT. Amino acids: CAWSVRGQPVPGNTIYF.

The rearrangement uses TRBV20-1 and TRBJ2-1; D is ambiguous. CDR1 DFQATT and CDR2 SNEGSKA come from the germline V gene (reference sequence). The CDR3 is 11 residues long. Trimming removed 5 bases from V and 7 bases from J, with 9 bases in between. The CDR3 protein is CSADTKNEQFF. The DNA of the CDR3 is TGCAGTGCTGACACCAAAAATGAGCAGTTCTTC.

The chain recombines TRBV7-3 with TRBJ2-3; TRBD2 agrees at 14 bases. CDR1 and CDR2 (germline): SGHTA, FQGTGA. Unmatched junction bases numbered 9, after V lost 2 bases and J lost 2 bases. The CDR3 runs to 19 residues. CDR3 region: CASSLGTSGGPTFTDTQYF. In nucleotides, the CDR3 is TGTGCCAGCAGCTTAGGGACTAGCGGGGGCCCAACCTTCACAGATACGCAGTATTTT.

The CDR3 loop is CAWSTGTSGGITSTDTQYF. The CDR3 DNA reads TGTGCCTGGAGTACCGGGACTAGCGGGGGGATCACTAGCACAGATACGCAGTATTTT. V is TRBV30 and J is TRBJ2-3; 15 bases align to TRBD2. CDR1 and CDR2 (germline): GTSNPN, SVGIG (reference sequence). V trimming: 2 bases; J trimming: 0 bases; junction bases outside the gene matches: 9. The CDR3 is made up of 19 amino acids.

The chain joins TRBV5-4 to TRBJ2-7, with TRBD2 matching over 12 bases. Trimming removed 4 bases from V and 3 bases from J; junction bases left unmatched: 5. CDR3 size: 15 residues. The germline CDR1 and CDR2 sequences are SGHNT and YYREEE (reference sequence). The CDR3 DNA reads as TGTGCCAGCAGCGGTGGACTAGCGGGGTACTACGAGCAGTACTTC. It codes for CASSGGLAGYYEQYF.

J is TRBJ1-1 and V is TRBV5-1; D is unresolved. Trimming shortened V by 0 bases and J by 1 base, and 7 bases separated the two germline ends. From germline, CDR1 is SGHRS and CDR2 YFSETQ. This CDR3 has 14 amino acids. The CDR3, as DNA: TGCGCCAGCAGCTTGGGAGGAGAGAACACTGAAGCTTTCTTT. Translation: CASSLGGENTEAFF.

This clone showed up just once. J is TRBJ1-2 and V is TRBV4-3, with D possibly TRBD1 on 5 matching bases. The CDR3 has 15 residues. Germline V lookup: CDR1 LGHNA, CDR2 YSLEER. V was pared by 0 bases and J by 4 bases, with 12 bases between. This CDR3 is CASSQDRALVYGYTF. The DNA of the CDR3 is TGCGCCAGCAGCCAAGACAGGGCCCTGGTCTATGGCTACACCTTC.

The rearrangement joins TRBV30 to TRBJ2-2; TRBD1 matches 8 bases. Germline V gene lookup returns CDR1 GTSNPN and CDR2 SVGIG (reference sequence). The trim removed 6 bases at V and 0 bases at J, leaving 3 bases unmatched. The CDR3 loop spans 14 amino acids. The CDR3 DNA follows: TGTGCCTGCCGGGACAGGTCGAACACCGGGGAGCTGTTTTTT. Amino acid sequence: CACRDRSNTGELFF. The whole variable domain, remainder taken from reference TRBV30 and TRBJ2-2, is SQTIHQWPATLVQPVGSPLSLECTVEGTSNPNLYWYRQAAGRGLQLLFYSVGIGQISSEVPQNLSASRPQDRQFILSSKKLLLSDSGFYLCACRDRSNTGELFFGEGSRLTVL.

This chain links TRBV7-2 with TRBJ1-6; D is uncertain. Germline values: CDR1 SGHTA, CDR2 FQGNSA. This CDR3 region has 15 residues. The ends were cut back, 1 base at V and 9 bases at J, with 13 bases in the middle. The CDR3 loop is CASSLVQGATSPLHF. CDR3 sequence (DNA): TGTGCCAGCAGCTTAGTTCAAGGAGCTACTTCACCCCTCCACTTT. Complete variable domain (other parts from reference TRBV7-2 and TRBJ1-6): GAGVSQSPSNKVTEKGKDVELRCDPISGHTALYWYRQSLGQGLEFLIYFQGNSAPDKSGLPSDRFSAERTGGSVSTLTIQRTQQEDSAVYLCASSLVQGATSPLHFGNGTRLTVT.

In its sample, this clone was seen once. The chain links TRBV5-4 to TRBJ2-7; D unclear. Between the trimmed V and J ends, which lost 1 base and 3 bases, there was a span of 14 bases. The CDR3 totals 15 residues. Germline CDR1 SGHNT, CDR2 YYREEE (reference sequence). This CDR3 is CASSLSGVNYYEQYF. In DNA, the CDR3 is TGTGCCAGCAGCTTGTCGGGTGTGAACTACTACGAGCAGTACTTC.

The chain recombines TRBV12-5 with TRBJ2-1, with TRBD1 identical over 10 bases. Germline V lookup: CDR1 LGHNT, CDR2 FRNRAP. The CDR3 runs to 15 residues. After removal of 5 bases from V and 4 bases from J, the junction contained 5 bases not matched to a gene. The CDR3 loop reads CASGPWTGGYNEQFF. In nucleotides, the CDR3 is TGTGCTAGTGGTCCCTGGACAGGGGGTTACAATGAGCAGTTCTTC.

This chain connects TRBV2 to TRBJ2-5; possibly TRBD2 for D (5 bases). Germline values: CDR1 SNHLY, CDR2 FYNNEI. The CDR3 covers 13 residues. The ends were cut back, 3 bases at V and 5 bases at J, with 10 bases in the middle. CDR3 nucleotides: TGTGCCAGCAGTGAGGAGGTGGGGGAGACCCAGTACTTC. Protein sequence: CASSEEVGETQYF.

The rearrangement uses TRBV18 and TRBJ1-1; 7 positions agree with TRBD1. This CDR3 region has 15 residues. V was clipped by 4 bases and J by 4 bases; unmatched bases: 9. Germline loops: CDR1 KGHSH, CDR2 LQKENI. CDR3 nucleotide sequence: TGTGCCAGCTCACGGGTAGAACAGGGGTCCACTGAAGCTTTCTTT. Translating it yields CASSRVEQGSTEAFF. Full variable domain (rest looked up from reference TRBV18 and TRBJ1-1): NAGVMQNPRHLVRRRGQEARLRCSPMKGHSHVYWYRQLPEEGLKFMVYLQKENIIDESGMPKERFSAEFPKEGPSILRIQQVVRGDSAAYFCASSRVEQGSTEAFFGQGTRLTVV.

The chain has TRBV2 and TRBJ2-2, with TRBD1 identical over 7 bases. The germline gives CDR1 SNHLY, CDR2 FYNNEI. With V trimmed by 6 bases and J by 5 bases, 9 bases remained unmatched. CDR3 length: 15 amino acids. The CDR3 DNA reads TGTGCCAGCAGACGACAGGGTCCAGGGACCGGGGAGCTGTTTTTT. The encoded protein is CASRRQGPGTGELFF. The full variable domain, completed using reference TRBV2 and TRBJ2-2, is EPEVTQTPSHQVTQMGQEVILRCVPISNHLYFYWYRQILGQKVEFLVSFYNNEISEKSEIFDDQFSVERPDGSNFTLKIRSTKLEDSAMYFCASRRQGPGTGELFFGEGSRLTVL.

The V and J genes are TRBV7-6 and TRBJ2-7; TRBD1 matches 8 bases. This CDR3 contains 14 residues. V was clipped by 5 bases and J by 2 bases; unmatched bases: 5. Looked up from germline, CDR1 is SGHVS and CDR2 is FNYEAQ. The CDR3: CASSDRQGTYEQYF. The CDR3 bases are TGTGCCAGCAGCGATAGACAGGGGACCTACGAGCAGTACTTC.